This T cell receptor beta chain was obtained from a study of blood T cell repertoires in COVID-19. Repertoires were generated with immunoSEQ multiplex PCR, while TCRdb's copy carries only in-frame clones and drops some. Seen here are about 300,000 clones, over 85% observed once, and the top ten hold 2.5% to 3%. Germline CDR1 reads SGHRS; CDR2 reads YFSETQ. Trimming took off 0 bases at V and 3 bases at J, with 9 bases between the two ends. The CDR3 has 14 residues. Sequenced material: PBMCs or T cells enriched from blood (not recorded which). This TCR derives from a woman aged 45-65 years who had been exposed to COVID-19. The chain recombines TRBV5-1 with TRBJ2-5, with D possibly TRBD2 on 6 matching bases. This CDR3 is CASSLVGGEETQYF. The CDR3 coding sequence is TGCGCCAGCAGCTTGGTAGGAGGGGAAGAGACCCAGTACTTC.